The clone carrying this T cell receptor (beta chain) was detected only a few times. The antigen remains undetermined. The data derive from a study of T-cell memory formation after mild COVID-19. About the research overall: Largely donor-specific sequence clusters came from a couple of donors. Study-level points and caveats: There was a balanced CD4/CD8 profile in clones contracting day 15 to 85, and later expanders leaned CD4+. Some responding clones appeared in pre-infection memory, suggesting cross-reactive memory joined.

V lost 1 base and J 4 bases, leaving 7 bases between the germline ends. CDR1 and CDR2 (germline): MGHRA, YSYEKL. The CDR3 runs 13 residues. Using constant-segment primers, 5'RACE produced TCR alpha and TCR beta cDNA libraries carrying sample barcodes and UMIs. TCRdb re-analysed the 5' RACE reads in MiXCR, keeping a single row per CDR3 protein. The sample contains roughly 400,000 distinct CDR3 sequences, approximately 15% of which appear only once. This clonotype was obtained from a man younger than 35 who had mild COVID-19 (a few samples of this study predate the infection). Cell type and time point are not known. The sample comprised PBMCs or a T cell subset sorted from them (not recorded which). V gene TRBV4-1 combines with J gene TRBJ1-2; the D is unclear. The CDR3 coding sequence is TGCGCCAGCAGCCAAGTAACAGTCTATGGCTACACCTTC. Protein sequence: CASSQVTVYGYTF.